Sequencing of this T cell receptor (beta chain) was carried out in a study of tumor-infiltrating lymphocytes in glioblastoma multiforme. This clonotype has only one observation. Its antigen is currently unknown. V dropped 7 bases and J dropped 7 bases, with 16 bases sitting between them. The length of the CDR3 is 13 residues. CDR1 SQVTM and CDR2 ANQGSEA come from the germline V gene. Three nested ARM-PCR rounds with V-beta and C-beta primers built TCRB libraries. TCRB cDNA was made from 0.5 ug total RNA. Unique molecular identifiers were not described for the libraries. TCRdb itself ran the multiplex PCR reads through MiXCR, one entry per CDR3 protein. The sample holds about 9,600 distinct CDR3 sequences, approximately 70% seen once. Overall study results and limits: Clone frequencies may be distorted by unequal TCR transcripts per cell.

The sequence derives from a male donor with glioblastoma. The chain joins TRBV29-1 to TRBJ2-2, with D perhaps matching TRBD1 (5 bases). Material: brain tumor tissue. CDR3 sequence (DNA): TGCAGCGCATCTTTGGACATTGACGGGGAGCTGTTTTTT. Amino acids: CSASLDIDGELFF.